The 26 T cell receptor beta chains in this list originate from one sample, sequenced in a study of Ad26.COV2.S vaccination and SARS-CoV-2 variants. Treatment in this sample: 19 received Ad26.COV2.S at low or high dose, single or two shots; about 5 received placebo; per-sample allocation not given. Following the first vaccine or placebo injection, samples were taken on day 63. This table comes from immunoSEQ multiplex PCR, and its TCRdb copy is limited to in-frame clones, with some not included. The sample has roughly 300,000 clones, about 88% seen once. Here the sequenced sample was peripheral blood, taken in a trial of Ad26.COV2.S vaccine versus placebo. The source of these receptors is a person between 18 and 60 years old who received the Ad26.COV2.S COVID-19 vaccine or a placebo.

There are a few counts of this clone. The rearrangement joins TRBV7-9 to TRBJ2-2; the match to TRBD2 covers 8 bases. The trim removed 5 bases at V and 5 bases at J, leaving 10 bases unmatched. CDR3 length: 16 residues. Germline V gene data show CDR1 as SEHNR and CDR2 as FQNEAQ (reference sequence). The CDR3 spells CASSTMSGRGTGELFF. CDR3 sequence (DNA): TGTGCCAGCAGCACCATGAGCGGGAGAGGGACCGGGGAGCTGTTTTTT.

CDR3 coding DNA: TGTGCCAGTAATCCCGGGACAGGGACCTACGAGCAGTACTTC. Protein product: CASNPGTGTYEQYF. The chain carries TRBV19 and TRBJ2-7, with 9 positions matching TRBD1. Looked up from germline, CDR1 is LNHDA and CDR2 is SQIVND (reference sequence). Trimming took 7 bases from V and 2 from J; bases not matched to a gene: 6. The CDR3 extends over 14 amino acids.

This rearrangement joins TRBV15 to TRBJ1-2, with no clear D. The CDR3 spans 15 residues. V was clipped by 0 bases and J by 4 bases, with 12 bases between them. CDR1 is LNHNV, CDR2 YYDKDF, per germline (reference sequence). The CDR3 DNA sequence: TGTGCCACCAGCAGAGATCAGGAGGAGGTCTATGGCTACACCTTC. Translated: CATSRDQEEVYGYTF.

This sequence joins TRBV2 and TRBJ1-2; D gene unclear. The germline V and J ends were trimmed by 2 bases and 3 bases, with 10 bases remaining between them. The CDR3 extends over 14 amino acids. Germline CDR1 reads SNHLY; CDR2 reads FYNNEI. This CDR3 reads CASSETKFYYGYTF. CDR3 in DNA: TGTGCCAGCAGTGAAACTAAATTCTACTATGGCTACACCTTC.

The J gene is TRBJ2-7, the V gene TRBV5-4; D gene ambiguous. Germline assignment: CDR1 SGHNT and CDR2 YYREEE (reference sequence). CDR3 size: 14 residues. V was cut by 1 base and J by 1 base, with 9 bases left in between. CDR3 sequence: CASSLRLDSYEQYF. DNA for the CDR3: TGTGCCAGCAGCTTGAGGCTGGATTCCTACGAGCAGTACTTC.

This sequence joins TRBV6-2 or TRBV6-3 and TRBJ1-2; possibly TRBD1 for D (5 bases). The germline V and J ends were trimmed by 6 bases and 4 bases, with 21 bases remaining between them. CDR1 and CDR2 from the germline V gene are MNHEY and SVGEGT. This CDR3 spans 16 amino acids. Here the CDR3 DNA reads TGTGCCAGCAGCCGAGGGGACTTGTCTGGACTCTATGGCTACACCTTC. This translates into CASSRGDLSGLYGYTF.

CDR3 nucleotide sequence: TGTGCCAGCAGCTTAGCTCGCCGGGGGGTGCGGGAGGTGGTAAAAGAGTCCTACGAGCAGTACTTC. Protein product: CASSLARRGVREVVKESYEQYF. V is TRBV7-2 and J is TRBJ2-7; 8 nucleotides line up with TRBD2. J was trimmed by 1 base and V by 0 bases; bases with no gene match: 23. From germline, CDR1 is SGHTA and CDR2 FQGNSA. CDR3 length: 22 residues.

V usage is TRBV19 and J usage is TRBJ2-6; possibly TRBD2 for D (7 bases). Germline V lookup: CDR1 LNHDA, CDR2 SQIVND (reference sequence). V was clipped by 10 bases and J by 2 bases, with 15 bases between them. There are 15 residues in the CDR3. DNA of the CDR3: TGTGCCACCTCTGGGGGGGCTGCTGGGGCCAACGTCCTGACTTTC. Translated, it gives CATSGGAAGANVLTF.

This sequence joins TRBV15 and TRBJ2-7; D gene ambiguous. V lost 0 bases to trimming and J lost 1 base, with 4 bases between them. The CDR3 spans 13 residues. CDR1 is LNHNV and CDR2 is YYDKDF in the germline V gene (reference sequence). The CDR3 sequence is CATSRDLSYEQYF. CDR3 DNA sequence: TGTGCCACCAGCAGAGACCTTTCCTACGAGCAGTACTTC.

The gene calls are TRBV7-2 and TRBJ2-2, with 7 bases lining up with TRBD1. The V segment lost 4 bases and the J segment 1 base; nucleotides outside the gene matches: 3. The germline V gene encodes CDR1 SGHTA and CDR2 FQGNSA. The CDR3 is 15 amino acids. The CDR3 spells CASSSRTGNTGELFF. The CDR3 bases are TGTGCCAGCAGCTCCCGGACAGGGAACACCGGGGAGCTGTTTTTT.

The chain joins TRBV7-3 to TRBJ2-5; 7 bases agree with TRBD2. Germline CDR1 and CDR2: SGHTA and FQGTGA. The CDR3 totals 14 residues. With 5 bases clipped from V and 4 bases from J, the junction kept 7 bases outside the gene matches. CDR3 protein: CASSPTGGGETQYF. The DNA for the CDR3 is TGTGCCAGCAGCCCAACGGGAGGCGGAGAGACCCAGTACTTC.

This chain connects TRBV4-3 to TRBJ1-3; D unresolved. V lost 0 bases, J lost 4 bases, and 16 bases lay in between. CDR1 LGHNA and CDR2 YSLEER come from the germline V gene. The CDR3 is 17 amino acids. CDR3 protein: CASSQEIGEGLGNTIYF. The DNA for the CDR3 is TGCGCCAGCAGCCAAGAGATTGGAGAGGGCTTGGGAAACACCATATATTTT.

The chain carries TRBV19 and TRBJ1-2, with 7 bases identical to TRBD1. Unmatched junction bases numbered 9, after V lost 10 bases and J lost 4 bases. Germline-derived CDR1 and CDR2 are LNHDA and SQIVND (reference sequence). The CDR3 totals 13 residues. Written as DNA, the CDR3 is TGTGCCATCGCCGAGACAGGGTCCTATGGCTACACCTTC. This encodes CAIAETGSYGYTF. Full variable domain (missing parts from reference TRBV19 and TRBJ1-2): DGGITQSPKYLFRKEGQNVTLSCEQNLNHDAMYWYRQDPGQGLRLIYYSQIVNDFQKGDIAEGYSVSREKKESFPLTVTSAQKNPTAFYLCAIAETGSYGYTFGSGTRLTVV.

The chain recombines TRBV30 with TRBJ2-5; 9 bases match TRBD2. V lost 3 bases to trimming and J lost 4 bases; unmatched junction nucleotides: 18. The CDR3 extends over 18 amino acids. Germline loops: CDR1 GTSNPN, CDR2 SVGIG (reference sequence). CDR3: CAWRDPKRGGAGGETQYF. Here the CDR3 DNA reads TGTGCCTGGAGAGACCCTAAGCGCGGGGGGGCCGGGGGAGAGACCCAGTACTTC.

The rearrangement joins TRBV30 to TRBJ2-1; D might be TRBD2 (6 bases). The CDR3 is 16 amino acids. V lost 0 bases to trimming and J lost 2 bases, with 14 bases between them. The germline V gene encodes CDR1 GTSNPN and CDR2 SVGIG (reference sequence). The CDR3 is CAWSVAGTGAYNEQFF. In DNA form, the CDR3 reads TGTGCCTGGAGTGTGGCAGGGACGGGAGCCTACAATGAGCAGTTCTTC. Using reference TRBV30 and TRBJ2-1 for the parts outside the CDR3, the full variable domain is SQTIHQWPATLVQPVGSPLSLECTVEGTSNPNLYWYRQAAGRGLQLLFYSVGIGQISSEVPQNLSASRPQDRQFILSSKKLLLSDSGFYLCAWSVAGTGAYNEQFFGPGTRLTVL.

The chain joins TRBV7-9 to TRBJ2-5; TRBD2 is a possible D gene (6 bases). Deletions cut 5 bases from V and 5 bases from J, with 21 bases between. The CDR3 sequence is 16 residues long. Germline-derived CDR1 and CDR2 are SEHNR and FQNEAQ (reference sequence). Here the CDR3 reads CASSLGGAGREETQYF. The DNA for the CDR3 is TGTGCCAGCAGCCTAGGAGGGGCGGGCCGGGAGGAGACCCAGTACTTC.

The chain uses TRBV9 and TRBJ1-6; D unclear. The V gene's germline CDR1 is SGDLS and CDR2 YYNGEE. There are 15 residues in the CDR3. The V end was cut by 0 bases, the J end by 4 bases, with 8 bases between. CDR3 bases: TGTGCCAGCAGCGTAGGGCAGAAATATAATTCACCCCTCCACTTT. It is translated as CASSVGQKYNSPLHF.

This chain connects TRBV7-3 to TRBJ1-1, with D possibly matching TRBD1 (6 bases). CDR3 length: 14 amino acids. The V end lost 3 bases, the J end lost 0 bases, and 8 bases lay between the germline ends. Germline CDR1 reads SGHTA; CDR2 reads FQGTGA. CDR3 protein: CASSFTGMNTEAFF. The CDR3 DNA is TGTGCCAGCAGCTTTACAGGGATGAACACTGAAGCTTTCTTT.

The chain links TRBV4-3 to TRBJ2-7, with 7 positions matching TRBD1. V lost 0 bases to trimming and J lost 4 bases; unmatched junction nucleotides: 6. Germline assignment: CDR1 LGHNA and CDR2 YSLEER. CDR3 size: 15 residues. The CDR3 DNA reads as TGCGCCAGCAGCCAAGACCTAAACAGGGGTTACGAGCAGTACTTC. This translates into CASSQDLNRGYEQYF.

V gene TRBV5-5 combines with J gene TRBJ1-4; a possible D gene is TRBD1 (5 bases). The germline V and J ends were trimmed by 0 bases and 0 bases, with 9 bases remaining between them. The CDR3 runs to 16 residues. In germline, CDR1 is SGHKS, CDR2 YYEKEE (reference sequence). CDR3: CASSLDRRATNEKLFF. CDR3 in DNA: TGTGCCAGCAGCTTGGACAGGCGTGCAACTAATGAAAAACTGTTTTTT.

CDR3 loop: CASSQQTTGELFF. The CDR3 DNA reads TGTGCCAGCAGCCAACAAACGACCGGGGAGCTGTTTTTT. This rearrangement joins TRBV3-1 (or the pseudogene TRBV3-2) to TRBJ2-2; D is unclear. CDR1 and CDR2 (germline): LGHDT, YNNKEL (reference sequence). The V and J ends lost 2 bases and 5 bases respectively, with 6 bases between them. The CDR3 extends over 13 amino acids.

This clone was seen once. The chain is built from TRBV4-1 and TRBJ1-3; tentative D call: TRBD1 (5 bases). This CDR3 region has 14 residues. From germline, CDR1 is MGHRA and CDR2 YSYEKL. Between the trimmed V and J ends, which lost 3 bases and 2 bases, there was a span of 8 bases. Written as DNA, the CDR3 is TGCGCCAGCAGCCAGGGGGGGACTGGAAACACCATATATTTT. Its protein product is CASSQGGTGNTIYF.

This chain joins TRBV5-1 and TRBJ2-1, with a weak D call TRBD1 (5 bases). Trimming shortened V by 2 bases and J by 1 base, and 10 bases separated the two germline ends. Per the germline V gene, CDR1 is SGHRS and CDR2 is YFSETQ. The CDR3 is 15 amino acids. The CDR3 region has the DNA TGCGCCAGCAGCTTCTTGCAGGGTTCCTACAATGAGCAGTTCTTC. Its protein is CASSFLQGSYNEQFF.

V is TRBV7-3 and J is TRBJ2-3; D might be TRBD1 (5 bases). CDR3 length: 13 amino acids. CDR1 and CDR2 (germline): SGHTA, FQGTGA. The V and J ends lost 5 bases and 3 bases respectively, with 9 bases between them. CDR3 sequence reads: CASSPQGTDTQYF. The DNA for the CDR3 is TGTGCCAGCAGCCCCCAGGGTACAGATACGCAGTATTTT. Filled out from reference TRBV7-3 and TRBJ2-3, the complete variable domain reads GAGVSQTPSNKVTEKGKYVELRCDPISGHTALYWYRQSLGQGPEFLIYFQGTGAADDSGLPNDRFFAVRPEGSVSTLKIQRTERGDSAVYLCASSPQGTDTQYFGPGTRLTVL.

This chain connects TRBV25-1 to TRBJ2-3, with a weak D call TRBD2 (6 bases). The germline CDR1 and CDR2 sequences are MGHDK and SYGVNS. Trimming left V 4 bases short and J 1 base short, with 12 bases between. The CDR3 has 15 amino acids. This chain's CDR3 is CASSVAGRGTDTQYF. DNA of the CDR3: TGTGCCAGCAGTGTTGCGGGGAGAGGCACAGATACGCAGTATTTT.

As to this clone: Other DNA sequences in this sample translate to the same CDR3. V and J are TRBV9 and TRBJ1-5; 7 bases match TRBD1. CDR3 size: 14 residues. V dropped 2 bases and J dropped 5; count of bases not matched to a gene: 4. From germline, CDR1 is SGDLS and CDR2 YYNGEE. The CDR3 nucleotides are TGTGCCAGCAGCGTCGGGGACAGTTATCAGCCCCAGCATTTT. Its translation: CASSVGDSYQPQHF. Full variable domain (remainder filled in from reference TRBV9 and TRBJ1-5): DSGVTQTPKHLITATGQRVTLRCSPRSGDLSVYWYQQSLDQGLQFLIQYYNGEERAKGNILERFSAQQFPDLHSELNLSSLELGDSALYFCASSVGDSYQPQHFGDGTRLSIL.